These T cell receptor beta chains were read from a single sample in a study of blood T cell repertoires in COVID-19. The data were produced by immunoSEQ multiplex PCR, yet TCRdb's version contains in-frame clones alone and is incomplete. The table shows approximately 210,000 clones, with roughly four fifths occurring only once. What was sequenced was peripheral blood. The receptors come from a woman in her 70s with active or convalescent COVID-19. The CDR3 runs from the conserved cysteine through the conserved F or W. The order of the fields is clone size, V gene, CDR3 length, D gene, J gene, CDR3 DNA, CDR3 protein. The D gene is left open where the match is weak. The size field is filled for only some rows; it gives once, few, many or a size class.

clone_size: NA; v_call: TRBV19; cdr3_length: 15; d_call: TRBD1; j_call: TRBJ2-2; cdr3_nt: TGTGCCAGTGCCCTAGGGGGCCGGTACACCGGGGAGCTGTTTTTT; cdr3_aa: CASALGGRYTGELFF
clone_size: NA; v_call: TRBV10-3; cdr3_length: 16; d_call: TRBD2; j_call: TRBJ2-2; cdr3_nt: TGTGCCATCAGTGAACCCGGGAGGGCAATCACCGGGGAGCTGTTTTTT; cdr3_aa: CAISEPGRAITGELFF
clone_size: NA; v_call: TRBV11-2; cdr3_length: 16; d_call: TRBD2; j_call: TRBJ2-1; cdr3_nt: TGTGCCAGCAGCTTACTAGCGGGAGGCTCCTACAATGAGCAGTTCTTC; cdr3_aa: CASSLLAGGSYNEQFF
clone_size: NA; v_call: TRBV4-2; cdr3_length: 16; d_call: TRBD1; j_call: TRBJ2-2; cdr3_nt: TGTGCCAGCTCACAACTTGACAGGGGGCACACCGGGGAGCTGTTTTTT; cdr3_aa: CASSQLDRGHTGELFF
clone_size: NA; v_call: TRBV11-1; cdr3_length: 14; d_call: TRBD2; j_call: TRBJ2-1; cdr3_nt: TGTGCCAGCAGCTTAGGGTACCGGGAGGATGAGCAGTTCTTC; cdr3_aa: CASSLGYREDEQFF
clone_size: NA; v_call: TRBV19; cdr3_length: 20; d_call: TRBD2; j_call: TRBJ2-7; cdr3_nt: TGTGCCAGAAAAGCCATGGGGAGTAGCGGGAGAGTAAAAGAGGTCTACGAGCAGTACTTC; cdr3_aa: CARKAMGSSGRVKEVYEQYF
clone_size: once; v_call: TRBV24-1; cdr3_length: 14; d_call: NA; j_call: TRBJ2-7; cdr3_nt: TGTGCCACCTCTTTTGGAGGGCCACCCAACGAGCAGTACTTC; cdr3_aa: CATSFGGPPNEQYF
clone_size: NA; v_call: TRBV5-1; cdr3_length: 15; d_call: TRBD2; j_call: TRBJ2-7; cdr3_nt: TGCGCCAGCAGCCCTGATACTAGCGGACTCTACGAGCAGTACTTC; cdr3_aa: CASSPDTSGLYEQYF
clone_size: NA; v_call: TRBV5-1; cdr3_length: 15; d_call: TRBD1; j_call: TRBJ1-2; cdr3_nt: TGCGCCAGCAGCTTGGTAACAGGGGGCGGAGATGGCTACACCTTC; cdr3_aa: CASSLVTGGGDGYTF
clone_size: NA; v_call: TRBV7-8; cdr3_length: 13; d_call: TRBD1; j_call: TRBJ1-5; cdr3_nt: TGTGCCAGCAGGGGACAGACAAATCAGCCCCAGCATTTT; cdr3_aa: CASRGQTNQPQHF
clone_size: NA; v_call: TRBV6-5; cdr3_length: 14; d_call: TRBD2; j_call: TRBJ2-7; cdr3_nt: TGTGCCAGCAGGCCCCCGCGGGAGGCCTACGAGCAGTACTTC; cdr3_aa: CASRPPREAYEQYF
clone_size: NA; v_call: TRBV7-9; cdr3_length: 13; d_call: NA; j_call: TRBJ2-1; cdr3_nt: TGTGCCAGCAGCTTAGTGGCGGGTAATGAGCAGTTCTTC; cdr3_aa: CASSLVAGNEQFF
clone_size: NA; v_call: TRBV5-1; cdr3_length: 13; d_call: TRBD1; j_call: TRBJ2-7; cdr3_nt: TGCGCCAGCAGCTCGGTCCAGGGGGCAGAGCAGTACTTC; cdr3_aa: CASSSVQGAEQYF
clone_size: NA; v_call: TRBV6-5; cdr3_length: 14; d_call: NA; j_call: TRBJ2-7; cdr3_nt: TGTGCCAGCAGTAGGGGCGGGGTGACCTACGAGCAGTACTTC; cdr3_aa: CASSRGGVTYEQYF
clone_size: NA; v_call: TRBV5-1; cdr3_length: 18; d_call: NA; j_call: TRBJ2-1; cdr3_nt: TGCGCCAGCAGCTTCGGACTAAGAATTTACAGCTCCTACAATGAGCAGTTCTTC; cdr3_aa: CASSFGLRIYSSYNEQFF
clone_size: NA; v_call: TRBV19; cdr3_length: 14; d_call: NA; j_call: TRBJ1-1; cdr3_nt: TGTGCCAGTAGTATCCGGGGGGCCGGGACTGAAGCTTTCTTT; cdr3_aa: CASSIRGAGTEAFF
clone_size: NA; v_call: TRBV10-1; cdr3_length: 14; d_call: TRBD2; j_call: TRBJ2-3; cdr3_nt: TGCGCCAGCAGTGGACTAGCGGTCACAGATACGCAGTATTTT; cdr3_aa: CASSGLAVTDTQYF
clone_size: NA; v_call: TRBV14; cdr3_length: 13; d_call: NA; j_call: TRBJ2-3; cdr3_nt: TGTGCCAGCAGCCGCAGGCCTCCAGATACGCAGTATTTT; cdr3_aa: CASSRRPPDTQYF
clone_size: once; v_call: TRBV6-5; cdr3_length: 13; d_call: NA; j_call: TRBJ2-2; cdr3_nt: TGTGCCAGCTACAGGGAGAGCACCGGGGAGCTGTTTTTT; cdr3_aa: CASYRESTGELFF
clone_size: NA; v_call: TRBV18; cdr3_length: 13; d_call: NA; j_call: TRBJ1-4; cdr3_nt: TGTGCCAGCTCACCTCCCCCCCGTGAAAAACTGTTTTTT; cdr3_aa: CASSPPPREKLFF
clone_size: many; v_call: TRBV7-9; cdr3_length: 14; d_call: NA; j_call: TRBJ2-7; cdr3_nt: TGTGCCAGCAGGCCGACGGGAGACGCTTCCGAGCAGTACTTC; cdr3_aa: CASRPTGDASEQYF
clone_size: NA; v_call: TRBV5-1; cdr3_length: 13; d_call: NA; j_call: TRBJ2-3; cdr3_nt: TGCGCCAGCAGAAGCACGAGCACAGATACGCAGTATTTT; cdr3_aa: CASRSTSTDTQYF
clone_size: once; v_call: TRBV7-9; cdr3_length: 15; d_call: TRBD1; j_call: TRBJ1-2; cdr3_nt: TGTGCCAGCAGCCTAGGCCTGGGACAGGGTAATGGCTACACCTTC; cdr3_aa: CASSLGLGQGNGYTF
clone_size: NA; v_call: TRBV19; cdr3_length: 16; d_call: TRBD2; j_call: TRBJ2-1; cdr3_nt: TGTGCCAGTAGTATGGGGACTAGCGGACTAAACAATGAGCAGTTCTTC; cdr3_aa: CASSMGTSGLNNEQFF
clone_size: NA; v_call: TRBV5-1; cdr3_length: 13; d_call: NA; j_call: TRBJ2-7; cdr3_nt: TGCGCCAGCAGTGCAGGTGGGGGGATGGAGCAGTACTTC; cdr3_aa: CASSAGGGMEQYF
clone_size: NA; v_call: TRBV11-2; cdr3_length: 15; d_call: TRBD1; j_call: TRBJ2-3; cdr3_nt: TGTGCCAGCAGCCCACTCAGGGGGCGAGGAGATACGCAGTATTTT; cdr3_aa: CASSPLRGRGDTQYF
clone_size: once; v_call: TRBV25-1; cdr3_length: 14; d_call: TRBD2; j_call: TRBJ2-1; cdr3_nt: TGTGCCAGCAGTGACTTACTAGCGGGAGTTGAGCAGTTCTTC; cdr3_aa: CASSDLLAGVEQFF
clone_size: NA; v_call: TRBV6-1; cdr3_length: 14; d_call: NA; j_call: TRBJ2-7; cdr3_nt: TGTGCCAGCAGTGAAAGGGACTCCGCCTACGAGCAGTACTTC; cdr3_aa: CASSERDSAYEQYF
clone_size: NA; v_call: TRBV20-1; cdr3_length: 19; d_call: TRBD2; j_call: TRBJ2-3; cdr3_nt: TGCAGTGCTAGTGGAAAACTAGCGGGAGGGCCTATTAGCACAGATACGCAGTATTTT; cdr3_aa: CSASGKLAGGPISTDTQYF
clone_size: NA; v_call: TRBV4-2; cdr3_length: 19; d_call: TRBD2; j_call: TRBJ2-1; cdr3_nt: TGTGCCAGCAGCCAAGATAAAACTAGCGGGGTGAGCTCCTACAATGAGCAGTTCTTC; cdr3_aa: CASSQDKTSGVSSYNEQFF
clone_size: few; v_call: TRBV2; cdr3_length: 15; d_call: TRBD1; j_call: TRBJ1-3; cdr3_nt: TGTGCCAGCAGGGCCCTCGACAGGGATGGAAACACCATATATTTT; cdr3_aa: CASRALDRDGNTIYF
clone_size: NA; v_call: TRBV9; cdr3_length: 16; d_call: TRBD2; j_call: TRBJ2-1; cdr3_nt: TGTGCCAGCAGCGTAGAGGCGGGAGAGGCCTACAATGAGCAGTTCTTC; cdr3_aa: CASSVEAGEAYNEQFF
clone_size: NA; v_call: TRBV28; cdr3_length: 14; d_call: NA; j_call: TRBJ1-3; cdr3_nt: TGTGCCAGCACCCCCCATCGAGCTGGAAACACCATATATTTT; cdr3_aa: CASTPHRAGNTIYF
clone_size: NA; v_call: TRBV19; cdr3_length: 15; d_call: NA; j_call: TRBJ2-2; cdr3_nt: TGTGCCAGTAGTCGGGCAGGGGACAACACCGGGGAGCTGTTTTTT; cdr3_aa: CASSRAGDNTGELFF
clone_size: NA; v_call: TRBV29-1; cdr3_length: 14; d_call: TRBD1; j_call: TRBJ2-7; cdr3_nt: TGCAGCGTCGGAGGGGGACAGGGCTACTACGAGCAGTACTTC; cdr3_aa: CSVGGGQGYYEQYF
clone_size: NA; v_call: TRBV5-1; cdr3_length: 14; d_call: NA; j_call: TRBJ2-5; cdr3_nt: TGCGCCAGCAGCCCGCTTGCTAGTGGGGAGACCCAGTACTTC; cdr3_aa: CASSPLASGETQYF
clone_size: NA; v_call: TRBV5-1; cdr3_length: 15; d_call: TRBD2; j_call: TRBJ2-1; cdr3_nt: TGCGCCAGCAGCCGAACTAGCGACCCCTACAATGAGCAGTTCTTC; cdr3_aa: CASSRTSDPYNEQFF
clone_size: NA; v_call: TRBV3-1/TRBV3-2; cdr3_length: 13; d_call: NA; j_call: TRBJ2-5; cdr3_nt: TGTGCCAGCAGCCAAGTGAGTGGAGGACCTCAGTACTTC; cdr3_aa: CASSQVSGGPQYF
clone_size: NA; v_call: TRBV28; cdr3_length: 13; d_call: NA; j_call: TRBJ2-2; cdr3_nt: TGTGCCAGCAGTTTTGGGGCAACCGGGGAGCTGTTTTTT; cdr3_aa: CASSFGATGELFF